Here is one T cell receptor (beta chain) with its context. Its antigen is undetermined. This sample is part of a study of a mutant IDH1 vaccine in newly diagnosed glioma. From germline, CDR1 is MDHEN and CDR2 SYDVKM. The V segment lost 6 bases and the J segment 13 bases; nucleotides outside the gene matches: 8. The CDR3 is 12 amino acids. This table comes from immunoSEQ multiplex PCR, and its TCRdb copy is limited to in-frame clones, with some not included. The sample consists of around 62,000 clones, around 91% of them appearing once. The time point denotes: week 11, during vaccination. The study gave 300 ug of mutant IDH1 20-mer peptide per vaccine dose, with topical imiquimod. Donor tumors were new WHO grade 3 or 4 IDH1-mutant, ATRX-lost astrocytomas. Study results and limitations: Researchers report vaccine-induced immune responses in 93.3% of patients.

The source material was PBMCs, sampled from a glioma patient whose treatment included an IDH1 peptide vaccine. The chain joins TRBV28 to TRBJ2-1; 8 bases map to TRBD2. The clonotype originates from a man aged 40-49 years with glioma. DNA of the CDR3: TGTGCCAGCAGGTTAGCGGGACGGACCCAGTTCTTC. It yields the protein CASRLAGRTQFF.